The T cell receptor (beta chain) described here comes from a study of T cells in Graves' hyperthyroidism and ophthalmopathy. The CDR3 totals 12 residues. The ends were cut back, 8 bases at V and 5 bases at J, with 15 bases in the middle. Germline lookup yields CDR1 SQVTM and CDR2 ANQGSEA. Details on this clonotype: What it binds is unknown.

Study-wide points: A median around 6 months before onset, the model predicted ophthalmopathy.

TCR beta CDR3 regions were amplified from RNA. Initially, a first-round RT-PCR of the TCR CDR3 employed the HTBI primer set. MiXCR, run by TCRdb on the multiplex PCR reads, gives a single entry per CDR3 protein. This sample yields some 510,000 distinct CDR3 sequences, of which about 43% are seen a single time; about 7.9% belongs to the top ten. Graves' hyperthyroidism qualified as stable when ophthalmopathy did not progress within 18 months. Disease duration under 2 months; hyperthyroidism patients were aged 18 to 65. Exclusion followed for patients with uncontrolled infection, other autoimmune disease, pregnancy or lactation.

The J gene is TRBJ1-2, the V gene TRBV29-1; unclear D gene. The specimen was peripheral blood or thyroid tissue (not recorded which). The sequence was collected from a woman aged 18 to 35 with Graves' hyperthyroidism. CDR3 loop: CSLARDGYGYTF. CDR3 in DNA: TGCAGCTTAGCCCGAGACGGATATGGCTACACCTTC.